The 8 T cell receptor beta chains reported below all come from one sample, sequenced in a study of blood T cell repertoires in COVID-19. Profiled with immunoSEQ multiplex PCR; TCRdb holds only in-frame clones, not every one. The sample has 200,000 to 250,000 clones, approximately 90% seen once. Sequencing used peripheral blood. The source is a young man with COVID-19, enrolled during active disease.

This chain links TRBV3-1 (or the pseudogene TRBV3-2) with TRBJ2-2; D unclear. Germline values: CDR1 LGHDT, CDR2 YNNKEL (reference sequence). The V and J ends lost 4 bases and 4 bases respectively, with 7 bases between them. This CDR3 contains 13 residues. The CDR3 here is CASSLAATGELFF. The DNA for the CDR3 is TGTGCCAGCAGCCTCGCGGCCACCGGGGAGCTGTTTTTT.

J is TRBJ2-2 and V is TRBV7-9; D is perhaps TRBD1 (5 bases). V was trimmed by 4 bases and J by 4 bases, leaving 13 bases between them. CDR1 is SEHNR, CDR2 FQNEAQ, per germline (reference sequence). The length of the CDR3 is 15 residues. DNA of the CDR3: TGTGCCAGCAGCTCCCGGGCAGGGCTCACCGGGGAGCTGTTTTTT. It is translated as CASSSRAGLTGELFF.

Comment on this clone: Distinct nucleotide sequences in the sample also encode this CDR3. This CDR3 reads CASSYSSGGSYEQYF. The CDR3, as DNA: TGTGCCAGCAGTTACTCGAGCGGGGGGTCCTACGAGCAGTACTTC. The chain has TRBV6-5 and TRBJ2-7; 9 nucleotides line up with TRBD2. Germline CDR1 is MNHEY and CDR2 is SVGAGI. This CDR3 has 15 amino acids. V shed 0 bases, J shed 1 base, and the junction held 1 base outside the gene matches.

This chain uses TRBV7-3 with TRBJ1-1, with 7 bases that match TRBD1. The germline CDR1 and CDR2 sequences are SGHTA and FQGTGA. The junction had 5 bases not matched to a gene; V was cut back by 6 bases and J by 4 bases. The CDR3 extends over 13 amino acids. CDR3 amino acids: CASSSYRGTEAFF. The DNA for the CDR3 is TGTGCCAGCAGTTCTTACAGGGGCACTGAAGCTTTCTTT.

This chain connects TRBV30 to TRBJ1-2; a possible D gene is TRBD1 (6 bases). Trimming pared 0 bases from V and 4 bases from J, leaving 12 bases between. This CDR3 has 14 amino acids. CDR1 and CDR2 (germline): GTSNPN, SVGIG (reference sequence). CDR3 loop: CAWSVPGASYGYTF. For the CDR3, the DNA is TGTGCCTGGAGTGTACCAGGGGCGAGCTATGGCTACACCTTC. The full variable domain, with the rest looked up from reference TRBV30 and TRBJ1-2, is SQTIHQWPATLVQPVGSPLSLECTVEGTSNPNLYWYRQAAGRGLQLLFYSVGIGQISSEVPQNLSASRPQDRQFILSSKKLLLSDSGFYLCAWSVPGASYGYTFGSGTRLTVV.

This clone has only one observation. The rearrangement joins TRBV4-3 to TRBJ1-2; 12 nucleotides match TRBD1. The CDR3 sequence is 16 residues long. Trimming took 1 base from V and 7 from J; bases not matched to a gene: 7. Germline assignment: CDR1 LGHNA and CDR2 YSLEER. This chain's CDR3 is CASSQASGTGGGGYTF. Here the CDR3 DNA reads TGCGCCAGCAGCCAAGCTTCCGGGACAGGGGGCGGTGGCTACACCTTC.

V gene TRBV4-3 combines with J gene TRBJ2-7, with TRBD2 identical over 11 bases. Trimming cost V 0 bases and J 2 bases; bases outside gene matches: 9. The germline V gene has CDR1 LGHNA and CDR2 YSLEER. The CDR3 sequence is 18 residues long. Here the CDR3 reads CASSQDESGLAETYEQYF. The CDR3 DNA follows: TGCGCCAGCAGCCAAGATGAGTCGGGACTAGCGGAAACCTACGAGCAGTACTTC.

The chain joins TRBV27 to TRBJ1-1; D is possibly TRBD1 (5 bases). Between the trimmed V and J ends, which lost 2 bases and 2 bases, there was a span of 9 bases. The CDR3 runs 14 residues. Germline lookup yields CDR1 MNHEY and CDR2 SMNVEV (reference sequence). CDR3 DNA: TGTGCCAGCAGTTTAGGGGGGATCAACACTGAAGCTTTCTTT. This gives the protein CASSLGGINTEAFF.